The 5 T cell receptor beta chains in this list originate from one sample, sequenced in a study of patients and donors after allogeneic stem cell transplantation. TCRdb itself ran the RT-PCR reads through MiXCR, one entry per CDR3 protein. The sample has approximately 220,000 distinct CDR3 sequences; 38% are singletons. The specimen was blood, either unsorted or a sorted T cell fraction (not recorded which). These TCRs come from a human donor who was either an allogeneic HSCT recipient or a stem cell or donor lymphocyte infusion donor (not recorded which). It is not recorded whose cells these are; they may come from a transplant donor.

This clonotype has only a few counts. The rearrangement uses TRBV7-2 and TRBJ1-3, with D possibly matching TRBD1 (6 bases). Germline V gives CDR1 SGHTA, CDR2 FQGNSA. Trimming cost V 1 base and J 1 base, with 14 bases left between them. This CDR3 has 17 residues. CDR3 sequence (DNA): TGTGCCAGCAGCTTAGAGTACAGGGCGTTGTCTGGAAACACCATATATTTT. Translated: CASSLEYRALSGNTIYF.

In its sample, this clonotype was seen a few times. The gene calls are TRBV20-1 and TRBJ2-1; possibly TRBD2 for D (5 bases). Germline V gene data show CDR1 as DFQATT and CDR2 as SNEGSKA (reference sequence). V was pared by 6 bases and J by 7 bases, with 10 bases between. The CDR3 sequence is 11 residues long. The DNA for the CDR3 is TGCAGTGCAACCGGACTGAATGAGCAGTTCTTC. Protein: CSATGLNEQFF.

This clonotype was counted between two and nine times. The chain employs TRBV6-5 and TRBJ1-2; 7 positions match TRBD1. V was pared by 7 bases and J by 2 bases, with 10 bases of the junction left unmatched. The CDR3 has 15 residues. Germline V gene lookup returns CDR1 MNHEY and CDR2 SVGAGI. CDR3 sequence reads: CASTPLTGINYGYTF. In DNA form, the CDR3 reads TGTGCCAGCACCCCGTTGACAGGGATAAACTATGGCTACACCTTC.

This clonotype was recorded many times. V and J are TRBV29-1 and TRBJ1-1; no reliable D call. The V end lost 4 bases, the J end lost 1 base, and 16 bases lay between the germline ends. In germline, CDR1 is SQVTM, CDR2 ANQGSEA. The CDR3 contains 15 residues. The CDR3 is CSVVLRASGNTEAFF. In DNA form, the CDR3 reads TGCAGCGTTGTGCTAAGGGCCTCAGGGAACACTGAAGCTTTCTTT.

The chain is built from TRBV3-1 and TRBJ2-1; 9 positions match TRBD2. Losses at the gene ends were 2 bases for V and 10 bases for J; bases not matched to a gene: 9. Germline CDR1 LGHDT, CDR2 YNNKEL (reference sequence). The CDR3 covers 15 residues. The chain's CDR3 is CASSQPGLAIPEQFF. DNA of the CDR3: TGTGCCAGCAGCCAACCGGGACTAGCAATTCCCGAGCAGTTCTTC.